Sequencing of this T cell receptor beta chain was carried out in a study of shared clonotypes between healthy human individuals. Only CD45RO-negative cells positively selected for CCR7 counted as naive CD8 cells, so terminally differentiated effector memory CD45RA+ cells were excluded. Data came from immunoSEQ multiplex PCR; TCRdb stores just in-frame clones and leaves some out. The data contain fewer than 700,000 clones, around 96% of them singletons. Germline CDR1 reads SGHTA; CDR2 reads FQGNSA. This CDR3 has 14 residues. The germline V and J ends were trimmed by 3 bases and 3 bases, with 11 bases remaining between them.

The chain couples TRBV7-2 to TRBJ1-1; D gene ambiguous. Sample: naive CD8+ T cells sorted from blood. The source is a woman younger than 45 in good health. CDR3 sequence reads: CASSFLRADTEAFF. The CDR3 nucleotides read TGTGCCAGCAGCTTCTTGAGAGCTGACACTGAAGCTTTCTTT.